One and the same sample provided the 23 T cell receptor beta chains below, sequenced in a study of blood T cell repertoires in COVID-19. The repertoire was sequenced with immunoSEQ multiplex PCR; TCRdb's copy has only in-frame clones and lacks some. This table holds 95,000 to 150,000 clones, around four fifths found once. The sample was peripheral blood. The receptors here all came from a human donor in a cohort sampled during active COVID-19.

V and J are TRBV27 and TRBJ2-7; 9 bases line up with TRBD1. Trimming took 2 bases from V and 3 from J; bases not matched to a gene: 5. The V gene's germline CDR1 is MNHEY and CDR2 SMNVEV (reference sequence). The CDR3 spans 15 residues. The CDR3 reads CASSLGTGGFYEQYF. CDR3 DNA: TGTGCCAGCAGTTTAGGTACAGGGGGCTTCTACGAGCAGTACTTC.

The chain is built from TRBV19 and TRBJ1-6; 7 bases line up with TRBD1. Germline CDR1 reads LNHDA; CDR2 reads SQIVND (reference sequence). The J segment lost 7 bases and the V segment lost 3 bases, leaving 30 bases of the junction unmatched. This CDR3 region has 23 residues. CDR3 nucleotide sequence: TGTGCCAGTAGTATCGCTATCAGATTCCGCAGGGGGTGGAATCAAGACTCAAATTCACCCCTCCACTTT. Translation gives CASSIAIRFRRGWNQDSNSPLHF.

The table lists this clone with a count of one. V and J are TRBV6-2 or TRBV6-3 and TRBJ1-2; 7 nucleotides align to TRBD1. CDR3 length: 14 amino acids. Losses at the gene ends were 6 bases for V and 0 bases for J; bases not matched to a gene: 4. The germline gives CDR1 MNHEY, CDR2 SVGEGT. The CDR3 loop reads CASSRQGANYGYTF. CDR3 sequence (DNA): TGTGCCAGCAGCCGACAGGGAGCTAACTATGGCTACACCTTC.

V and J are TRBV5-1 and TRBJ2-6, with 8 nucleotides matching TRBD1. Losses at the gene ends were 5 bases for V and 3 bases for J; bases not matched to a gene: 7. Germline values: CDR1 SGHRS, CDR2 YFSETQ. This CDR3 region has 16 residues. In nucleotides, the CDR3 is TGCGCCAGCAGTAATCTACAGGGGGGTGGGGCCAACGTCCTGACTTTC. This gives the protein CASSNLQGGGANVLTF.

V and J are TRBV5-1 and TRBJ1-1; 8 bases line up with TRBD1. After removal of 5 bases from V and 3 bases from J, the junction contained 6 bases not matched to a gene. Germline V lookup: CDR1 SGHRS, CDR2 YFSETQ. The CDR3 has 14 amino acids. CDR3 DNA: TGCGCCAGCAGTTCGGGACAGGACCACACTGAAGCTTTCTTT. Amino acids: CASSSGQDHTEAFF.

The chain combines TRBV15 with TRBJ1-2; D perhaps matches TRBD1 (5 bases). The V gene's germline CDR1 is LNHNV and CDR2 YYDKDF (reference sequence). This CDR3 has 15 amino acids. Trimming stripped 3 bases from V and 1 base from J, with 12 bases between. The CDR3 loop reads CATSRPGGVNYGYTF. CDR3 nucleotides: TGTGCCACCAGCAGGCCCGGGGGAGTTAACTATGGCTACACCTTC.

V is TRBV7-8 and J is TRBJ1-1; no reliable D call. Germline values: CDR1 SGHVS, CDR2 FQNEAQ. With 3 bases removed from V and 1 base from J, the gap between germline ends came to 6 bases. The CDR3 extends over 13 amino acids. CDR3 sequence reads: CASSFGGNTEAFF. The DNA for the CDR3 is TGTGCCAGCAGCTTTGGAGGGAACACTGAAGCTTTCTTT.

V gene TRBV6-5 combines with J gene TRBJ2-7; 7 bases align to TRBD1. Losses at the gene ends were 7 bases for V and 2 bases for J; bases not matched to a gene: 5. This CDR3 spans 13 amino acids. Germline CDR1 is MNHEY and CDR2 is SVGAGI. The CDR3 DNA sequence: TGTGCCAGCACCAGAGGGACAGCCTACGAGCAGTACTTC. Its protein product is CASTRGTAYEQYF.

CDR3 loop: CASALDRGNEKLFF. The CDR3 region has the DNA TGCGCCAGCGCCCTCGACAGGGGGAATGAAAAACTGTTTTTT. The chain joins TRBV5-1 to TRBJ1-4, with 9 bases that match TRBD1. Germline CDR1 and CDR2: SGHRS and YFSETQ. This CDR3 spans 14 amino acids. V shed 7 bases, J shed 5 bases, and the junction held 6 bases outside the gene matches.

The table lists this clone with a few counts. This sample includes further DNA sequences coding for the same CDR3. This chain uses TRBV14 with TRBJ2-2, with unresolved D. CDR1 and CDR2 (germline): SGHDN, FVKESK. Trimming stripped 3 bases from V and 4 bases from J, with 9 bases between. The CDR3 extends over 14 amino acids. The DNA of the CDR3 is TGTGCCAGCAGCCACGATGGCAGCACCGGGGAGCTGTTTTTT. Amino acid sequence: CASSHDGSTGELFF.

V is TRBV10-3 and J is TRBJ2-1; 14 positions agree with TRBD2. V lost 6 bases to trimming and J lost 6 bases; unmatched junction nucleotides: 4. This CDR3 region has 15 residues. Per germline, CDR1 ENHRY and CDR2 SYGVKD. CDR3 in DNA: TGTGCCATCAGCCCGGGACTAGCGGGGGTCAATGAGCAGTTCTTC. Translating it yields CAISPGLAGVNEQFF.

The V gene is TRBV6-5, the J gene TRBJ2-5; D possibly corresponds to TRBD1 (5 bases). The V gene's germline CDR1 is MNHEY and CDR2 SVGAGI. The V and J ends lost 0 bases and 4 bases respectively, with 9 bases between them. The CDR3 extends over 14 amino acids. The CDR3 bases are TGTGCCAGCAGTTACTCGAGACAGCTAGAGACCCAGTACTTC. Translation: CASSYSRQLETQYF.

In its sample, this clone was seen a few times. J is TRBJ2-1 and V is TRBV7-2, with 10 bases matching TRBD1. CDR1 is SGHTA, CDR2 FQGNSA, per germline. With V trimmed by 1 base and J by 6 bases, 6 bases remained unmatched. This CDR3 comprises 16 residues. The CDR3 DNA reads TGTGCCAGCAGCTTAGGGGACAGGGGTTTTTCCAATGAGCAGTTCTTC. As protein: CASSLGDRGFSNEQFF.

The rearrangement links TRBV2 to TRBJ2-1, with D maybe TRBD2 (5 bases). The CDR3 loop spans 10 amino acids. Germline V CDR1 and CDR2: SNHLY, FYNNEI. Trimming removed 11 bases at V and 8 bases at J, with 10 bases between. Here the CDR3 DNA reads TGTGCCGCCGGGAAGGATGAGCAGTTCTTC. Encoded protein: CAAGKDEQFF.

The chain's CDR3 is CASNRQGSYEQYF. The CDR3 bases are TGTGCCAGCAACCGACAGGGCTCCTACGAGCAGTACTTC. The chain couples TRBV6-5 to TRBJ2-7, with TRBD1 matching over 7 bases. Trimming cost V 7 bases and J 0 bases; bases outside gene matches: 3. This CDR3 comprises 13 residues. The germline V gene encodes CDR1 MNHEY and CDR2 SVGAGI.

J is TRBJ1-6 and V is TRBV18; D is perhaps TRBD1 (5 bases). The V gene lost 6 bases and the J gene lost 8 bases, with 20 bases spanning the gap. In germline, CDR1 is KGHSH, CDR2 LQKENI. The CDR3 totals 16 residues. The DNA for the CDR3 is TGTGCCAGCTCCCTATTTTCGGCCGGGGGGGATTCACCCCTCCACTTT. Its protein product is CASSLFSAGGDSPLHF.

This clone was recorded once. The chain uses TRBV3-1 (or the pseudogene TRBV3-2) and TRBJ1-4; a weak D match, TRBD1 (6 bases). There are 15 residues in the CDR3. CDR1 is LGHDT and CDR2 is YNNKEL in the germline V gene (reference sequence). The V gene lost 1 base and the J gene lost 7 bases, with 13 bases spanning the gap. Here the CDR3 reads CASSQAGVGFEKLFF. The CDR3 nucleotides are TGTGCCAGCAGCCAAGCAGGGGTGGGGTTTGAAAAACTGTTTTTT.

The genes are TRBV13 and TRBJ1-4, with D hard to call. Germline CDR1 reads PRHDT; CDR2 reads FYEKMQ (reference sequence). This CDR3 has 14 residues. The ends were cut back, 6 bases at V and 0 bases at J, with 8 bases in the middle. The CDR3, as DNA: TGTGCCAGCAGAGACTCCTCAACTAATGAAAAACTGTTTTTT. Amino acid sequence: CASRDSSTNEKLFF.

V and J are TRBV29-1 and TRBJ2-1; 9 bases are a match to TRBD2. This CDR3 is built from 14 residues. The trim removed 5 bases at V and 2 bases at J, leaving 4 bases unmatched. CDR1 and CDR2 (germline): SQVTM, ANQGSEA. Here the CDR3 DNA reads TGCAGCGTTCTCGCTAGCGGGGCCTACAATGAGCAGTTCTTC. Translation gives CSVLASGAYNEQFF.

The genes are TRBV5-5 and TRBJ2-5; 8 nucleotides align to TRBD2. The CDR3 loop spans 15 amino acids. The V gene end was trimmed by 4 bases and the J gene end by 3 bases; junction bases not matched to a gene: 8. Germline CDR1 reads SGHKS; CDR2 reads YYEKEE (reference sequence). The CDR3 coding sequence is TGTGCCAGCAGCGGGGGGCGGGGGGCGGAAGAGACCCAGTACTTC. Encoded protein: CASSGGRGAEETQYF.

V and J are TRBV5-1 and TRBJ2-3; 13 bases are a match to TRBD2. The V and J ends lost 4 bases and 1 base, in that order; junction bases with no gene match: 9. CDR1 SGHRS and CDR2 YFSETQ come from the germline V gene. The CDR3 is made up of 18 amino acids. CDR3 sequence (DNA): TGCGCCAGCAGCGAGACTAGCGGGGGGCTCGTGGGCACAGATACGCAGTATTTT. Protein product: CASSETSGGLVGTDTQYF.

The chain uses TRBV5-1 and TRBJ1-1; D is perhaps TRBD1 (6 bases). V lost 4 bases and J lost 7, with 14 bases in between. The germline gives CDR1 SGHRS, CDR2 YFSETQ. The CDR3 is 13 amino acids. As DNA, the CDR3 is TGCGCCAGCAGCCTTACCGGACAGCTTGAAGCTTTCTTT. It encodes CASSLTGQLEAFF.

The CDR3 protein is CASSWGLAEETQYF. The CDR3 region has the DNA TGCGCCAGCAGCTGGGGACTAGCGGAAGAGACCCAGTACTTC. The V gene is TRBV5-1, the J gene TRBJ2-5; 11 bases align to TRBD2. The trim removed 3 bases at V and 3 bases at J, leaving 1 base unmatched. Germline loops: CDR1 SGHRS, CDR2 YFSETQ. The CDR3 extends over 14 amino acids.